A single T cell receptor (beta chain) is shown here with its context. Under the authors' procedure: Reference gene primer amplification gave estimated nucleated cell counts. The data were produced by immunoSEQ multiplex PCR, yet TCRdb's version contains in-frame clones alone and is incomplete. V, J and clone size are those of that table, while D and trimming were read from the DNA. The data show a few hundred thousand clones, over 80% seen once. The sample is drawn from a study of blood T cell repertoires in COVID-19. Recruits, aged roughly 18 to 90 years, lived in 25 or so US areas. Each recovered donor of Cohort 3 presented with two negative PCRs, clearance, or symptom resolution. Germline loops: CDR1 SEHNR, CDR2 FQNEAQ (reference sequence). With 6 bases clipped from V and 5 bases from J, the junction kept 4 bases outside the gene matches. The CDR3 consists of 13 residues.

This receptor was identified in a man aged 30 to 39 who had recovered from COVID-19. Sequencing input: PBMCs or T cells enriched from blood (not recorded which). This chain connects TRBV7-9 to TRBJ2-7; 10 bases line up with TRBD1. The CDR3 region has the DNA TGTGCCAGCAGAGCCGGGACAGGGGACGAGCAGTACTTC. Translating gives CASRAGTGDEQYF.